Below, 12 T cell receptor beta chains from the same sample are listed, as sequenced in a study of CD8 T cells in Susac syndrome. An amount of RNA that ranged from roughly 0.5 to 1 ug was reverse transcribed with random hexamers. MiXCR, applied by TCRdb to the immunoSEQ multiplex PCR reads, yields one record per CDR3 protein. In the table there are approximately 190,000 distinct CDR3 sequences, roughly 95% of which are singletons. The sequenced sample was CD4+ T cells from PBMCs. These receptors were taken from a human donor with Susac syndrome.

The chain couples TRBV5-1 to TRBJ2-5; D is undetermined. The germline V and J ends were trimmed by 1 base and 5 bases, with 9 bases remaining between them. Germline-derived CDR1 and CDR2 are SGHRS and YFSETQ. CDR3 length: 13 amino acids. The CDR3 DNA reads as TGCGCCAGCAGCTTGAAGGCTTTGGAGACCCAGTACTTC. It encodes CASSLKALETQYF.

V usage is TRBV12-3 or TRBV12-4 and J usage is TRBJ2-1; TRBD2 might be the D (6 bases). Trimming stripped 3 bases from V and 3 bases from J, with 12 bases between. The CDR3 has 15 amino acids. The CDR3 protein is CASSFPGEDYNEQFF. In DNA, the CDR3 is TGTGCCAGCAGTTTCCCGGGGGAGGACTACAATGAGCAGTTCTTC.

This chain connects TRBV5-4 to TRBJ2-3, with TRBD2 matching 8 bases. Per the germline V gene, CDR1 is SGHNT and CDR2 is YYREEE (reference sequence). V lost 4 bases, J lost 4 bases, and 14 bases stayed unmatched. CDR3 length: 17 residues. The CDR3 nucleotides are TGTGCCAGCAGCCCTGGCCCAGCGGGGGCGAGGTCAGATACGCAGTATTTT. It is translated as CASSPGPAGARSDTQYF. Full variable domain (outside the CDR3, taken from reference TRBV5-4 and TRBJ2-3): ETGVTQSPTHLIKTRGQQVTLRCSSQSGHNTVSWYQQALGQGPQFIFQYYREEENGRGNFPPRFSGLQFPNYSSELNVNALELDDSALYLCASSPGPAGARSDTQYFGPGTRLTVL.

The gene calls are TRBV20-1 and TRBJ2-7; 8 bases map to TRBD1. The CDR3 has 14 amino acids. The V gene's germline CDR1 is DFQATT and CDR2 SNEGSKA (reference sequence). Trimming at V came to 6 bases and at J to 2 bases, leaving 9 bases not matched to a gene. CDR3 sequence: CSAAGTGVTYEQYF. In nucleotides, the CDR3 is TGCAGTGCGGCCGGGACAGGAGTTACCTACGAGCAGTACTTC.

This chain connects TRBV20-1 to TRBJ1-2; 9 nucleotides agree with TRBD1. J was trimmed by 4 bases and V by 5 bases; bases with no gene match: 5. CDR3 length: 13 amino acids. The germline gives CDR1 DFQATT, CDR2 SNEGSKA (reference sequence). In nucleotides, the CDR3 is TGCAGTGCTCCGGGACAGGGAGGCTATGGCTACACCTTC. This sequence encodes CSAPGQGGYGYTF.

CDR3 nucleotide sequence: TGTGCCAGCAGCTTTAAGCGGGGGGGAACAGATACGCAGTATTTT. Amino acid sequence: CASSFKRGGTDTQYF. This chain uses TRBV7-3 with TRBJ2-3; TRBD2 matches at 10 bases. V gave up 3 bases and J gave up 3 bases; unmatched junction bases: 3. Germline V gives CDR1 SGHTA, CDR2 FQGTGA. The length of the CDR3 is 15 residues.

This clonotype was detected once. The CDR3 here is CASSFPLSEQFF. The DNA of the CDR3 is TGTGCCAGCAGTTTCCCCCTATCTGAGCAGTTCTTC. The V call is TRBV27, the J call TRBJ2-1, with no clear D. Trimming removed 3 bases from V and 9 bases from J, with 9 bases in between. The germline V gene has CDR1 MNHEY and CDR2 SMNVEV (reference sequence). The CDR3 contains 12 residues.

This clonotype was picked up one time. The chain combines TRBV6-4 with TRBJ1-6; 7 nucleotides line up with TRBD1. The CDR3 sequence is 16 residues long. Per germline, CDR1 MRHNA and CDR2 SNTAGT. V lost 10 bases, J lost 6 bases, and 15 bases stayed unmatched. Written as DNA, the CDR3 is TGTGCCATCCCCCTCAAACCGACAGGGATTAATTCACCCCTCCACTTT. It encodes CAIPLKPTGINSPLHF.

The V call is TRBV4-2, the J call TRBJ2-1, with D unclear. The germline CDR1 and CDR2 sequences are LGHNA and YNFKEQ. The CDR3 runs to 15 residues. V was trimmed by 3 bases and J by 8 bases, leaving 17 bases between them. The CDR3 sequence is CASSQSTGVRDEQFF. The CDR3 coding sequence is TGTGCCAGCAGCCAGTCTACGGGCGTTCGCGATGAGCAGTTCTTC.

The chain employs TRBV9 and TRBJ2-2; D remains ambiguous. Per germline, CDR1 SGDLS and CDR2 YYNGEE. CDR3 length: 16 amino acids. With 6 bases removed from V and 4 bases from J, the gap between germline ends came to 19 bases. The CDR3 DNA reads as TGTGCCAGCAACATGACTCAGGTGGACCTCACCGGGGAGCTGTTTTTT. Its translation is CASNMTQVDLTGELFF.

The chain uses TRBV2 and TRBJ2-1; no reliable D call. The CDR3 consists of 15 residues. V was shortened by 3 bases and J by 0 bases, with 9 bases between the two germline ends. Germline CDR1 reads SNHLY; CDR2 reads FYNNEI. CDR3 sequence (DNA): TGTGCCAGCAGTGATGGTCGGTCCTCCTACAATGAGCAGTTCTTC. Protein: CASSDGRSSYNEQFF.

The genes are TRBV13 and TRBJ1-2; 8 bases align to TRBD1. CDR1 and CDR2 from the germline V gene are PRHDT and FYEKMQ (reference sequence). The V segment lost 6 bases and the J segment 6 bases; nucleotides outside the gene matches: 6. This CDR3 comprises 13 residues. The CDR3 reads CASSRDRGNGYTF. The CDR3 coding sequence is TGTGCCAGCAGTCGCGACAGGGGAAATGGCTACACCTTC.